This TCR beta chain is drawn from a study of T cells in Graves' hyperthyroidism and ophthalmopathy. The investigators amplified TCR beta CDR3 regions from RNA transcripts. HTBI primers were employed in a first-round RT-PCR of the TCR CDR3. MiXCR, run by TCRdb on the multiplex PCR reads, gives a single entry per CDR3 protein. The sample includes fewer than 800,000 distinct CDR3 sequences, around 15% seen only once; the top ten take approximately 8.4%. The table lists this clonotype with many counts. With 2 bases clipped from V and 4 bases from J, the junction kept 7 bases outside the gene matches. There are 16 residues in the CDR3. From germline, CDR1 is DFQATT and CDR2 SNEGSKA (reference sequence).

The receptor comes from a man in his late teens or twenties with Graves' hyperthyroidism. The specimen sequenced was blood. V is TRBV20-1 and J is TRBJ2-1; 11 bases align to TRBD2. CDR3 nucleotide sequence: TGCAGTGCTAGAAGCGCCGGGACTAGCGGATACAATGAGCAGTTCTTC. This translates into CSARSAGTSGYNEQFF.